One and the same sample provided the 23 T cell receptor beta chains below, sequenced in a study of OX40 agonist ivuxolimab in advanced cancers. Sequenced by immunoSEQ multiplex PCR; TCRdb stores in-frame clones only, minus some. The sample records some 58,000 clones, just under 85% being singletons. The material was CD4+ or CD8+ T cells sorted from blood, obtained in a trial of the OX40 agonist ivuxolimab. These receptors were taken from an adult with an advanced solid tumor such as melanoma, head and neck, liver or kidney cancer.

The chain is built from TRBV18 and TRBJ1-2; no clear D gene. Germline V gives CDR1 KGHSH, CDR2 LQKENI. The CDR3 extends over 12 amino acids. The V end was cut by 1 base, the J end by 4 bases, with 4 bases between. The CDR3 here is CASSPQGYGYTF. The CDR3 coding sequence is TGTGCCAGCTCACCACAGGGCTATGGCTACACCTTC.

The genes are TRBV6-4 and TRBJ1-1, with a weak D call TRBD1 (6 bases). This CDR3 is 13 amino acids long. Germline-derived CDR1 and CDR2 are MRHNA and SNTAGT. The germline V and J ends were trimmed by 3 bases and 10 bases, with 15 bases remaining between them. CDR3 nucleotide sequence: TGTGCCAGCAGTGAGAGTGGGGGCGCCAGAGCTTTCTTT. Translating gives CASSESGGARAFF.

V gene TRBV10-3 combines with J gene TRBJ2-3; no definite D call. This CDR3 spans 16 amino acids. V was shortened by 2 bases and J by 0 bases, with 12 bases between the two germline ends. Per the germline V gene, CDR1 is ENHRY and CDR2 is SYGVKD. The CDR3 nucleotides read TGTGCCATCAGTGAGAGGCTTCTCGGGAGCACAGATACGCAGTATTTT. Its protein product is CAISERLLGSTDTQYF.

The V call is TRBV18, the J call TRBJ2-5, with D perhaps TRBD2 (6 bases). Germline CDR1 reads KGHSH; CDR2 reads LQKENI. This CDR3 spans 14 amino acids. V dropped 2 bases and J dropped 1 base, with 8 bases sitting between them. CDR3 sequence (DNA): TGTGCCAGCTCACCAGGGAGGAGCCAAGAGACCCAGTACTTC. Translation gives CASSPGRSQETQYF.

There are a few counts of this clone. V is TRBV4-1 and J is TRBJ1-1, with D unclear. V lost 1 base and J 6 bases, leaving 21 bases between the germline ends. Germline CDR1 MGHRA, CDR2 YSYEKL. This CDR3 is built from 17 residues. For the CDR3, the DNA is TGCGCCAGCAGCCAAGGAATGGGCCTACGTCTCAGCGCTGAAGCTTTCTTT. This sequence encodes CASSQGMGLRLSAEAFF.

CDR3 sequence (DNA): TGTGCCAGCAGCTTTTCTGCTAACTATGGCTACACCTTC. Protein sequence: CASSFSANYGYTF. V usage is TRBV5-6 and J usage is TRBJ1-2; D is ambiguous. CDR1 is SGHDT, CDR2 YYEEEE, per germline. V lost 2 bases to trimming and J lost 0 bases, with 5 bases between them. The CDR3 sequence is 13 residues long. Supplemented by reference TRBV5-6 and TRBJ1-2, the full variable domain reads DAGVTQSPTHLIKTRGQQVTLRCSPKSGHDTVSWYQQALGQGPQFIFQYYEEEERQRGNFPDRFSGHQFPNYSSELNVNALLLGDSALYLCASSFSANYGYTFGSGTRLTVV.

The CDR3 reads CASSLQARERPQETQYF. The CDR3 DNA is TGTGCCAGCTCACTGCAGGCGCGGGAGCGGCCCCAAGAGACCCAGTACTTC. The chain carries TRBV18 and TRBJ2-5, with TRBD2 matching over 7 bases. This CDR3 has 17 residues. J gave up 1 base and V 4 bases, and 12 bases lay outside the gene matches. CDR1 and CDR2 from the germline V gene are KGHSH and LQKENI. Variable domain in full (rest from reference TRBV18 and TRBJ2-5): NAGVMQNPRHLVRRRGQEARLRCSPMKGHSHVYWYRQLPEEGLKFMVYLQKENIIDESGMPKERFSAEFPKEGPSILRIQQVVRGDSAAYFCASSLQARERPQETQYFGPGTRLLVL.

The V gene is TRBV27, the J gene TRBJ1-1, with D hard to call. CDR3 size: 13 residues. From germline, CDR1 is MNHEY and CDR2 SMNVEV (reference sequence). Trimming removed 5 bases from V and 1 base from J, with 8 bases in between. The CDR3 nucleotides read TGTGCCAGCAGTAAAAGTGGGAACACTGAAGCTTTCTTT. It translates to CASSKSGNTEAFF.

The DNA for the CDR3 is TGTGCCAGCAGCAAATGGATGCTAGCGGGAGCCCAAGAGACCCAGTACTTC. It encodes CASSKWMLAGAQETQYF. V is TRBV21-1 and J is TRBJ2-5; the D call TRBD2 from the table was never checked on the DNA. TRBV21-1 is a pseudogene segment. The CDR3 has 17 residues.

This clone was counted a single time. The chain joins TRBV18 to TRBJ1-1; TRBD1 agrees at 8 bases. The CDR3 sequence is 17 residues long. V was clipped by 4 bases and J by 7 bases; unmatched bases: 17. CDR1 KGHSH and CDR2 LQKENI come from the germline V gene. The CDR3 is CASSLSGGAAAQGEAFF. CDR3 DNA: TGTGCCAGCTCACTTTCAGGGGGCGCGGCGGCTCAGGGTGAAGCTTTCTTT.

The rearrangement uses TRBV10-3 and TRBJ2-2; 7 bases match TRBD1. V lost 8 bases to trimming and J lost 3 bases; unmatched junction nucleotides: 3. From germline, CDR1 is ENHRY and CDR2 SYGVKD. This CDR3 comprises 13 residues. The DNA of the CDR3 is TGTGCCATCGGAACAGGGGACACCGGGGAGCTGTTTTTT. This encodes CAIGTGDTGELFF.

This chain links TRBV7-2 with TRBJ2-1; D is unclear. The CDR3 length is 11 residues. The germline V and J ends were trimmed by 8 bases and 6 bases, with 8 bases remaining between them. Germline V CDR1 and CDR2: SGHTA, FQGNSA. CDR3 nucleotide sequence: TGTGCCAGCGGAATCCGCAATGAGCAGTTCTTC. As protein: CASGIRNEQFF.

This chain joins TRBV6-6 and TRBJ2-2, with D unclear. V gave up 0 bases and J gave up 7 bases, with 9 bases separating them. Germline CDR1 reads MNHNY; CDR2 reads SVGAGI (reference sequence). The CDR3 spans 14 residues. CDR3 in DNA: TGTGCCAGCAGTTACTCCAGGCAAATCGGGGAGCTGTTTTTT. Its translation: CASSYSRQIGELFF.

V and J are TRBV6-5 and TRBJ1-2; 8 nucleotides match TRBD1. CDR3 length: 13 amino acids. J was trimmed by 3 bases and V by 5 bases; bases with no gene match: 2. CDR1 is MNHEY and CDR2 is SVGAGI in the germline V gene. The CDR3 here is CASSPTGDYGYTF. The CDR3 bases are TGTGCCAGCAGTCCGACAGGGGACTATGGCTACACCTTC.

This chain joins TRBV14 and TRBJ1-1, with a possible D match to TRBD1 (6 bases). This CDR3 spans 14 amino acids. CDR1 is SGHDN and CDR2 is FVKESK in the germline V gene. Trimming removed 5 bases from V and 3 bases from J, with 13 bases in between. The CDR3 is CASSSRRGDTEAFF. The CDR3 DNA reads as TGTGCCAGCAGCTCCCGGAGGGGGGACACTGAAGCTTTCTTT.

V gene TRBV28 combines with J gene TRBJ1-2; 10 bases line up with TRBD1. Looked up from germline, CDR1 is MDHEN and CDR2 is SYDVKM. V lost 5 bases and J lost 8; bases outside the gene matches: 8. The CDR3 spans 14 residues. CDR3 amino acids: CASSRRQGAQGYTF. For the CDR3, the DNA is TGTGCCAGCAGTAGGCGACAGGGGGCACAAGGCTACACCTTC.

The chain carries TRBV5-4 and TRBJ2-1, with TRBD1 as a possible D gene (5 bases). There are 13 residues in the CDR3. V was clipped by 4 bases and J by 5 bases, with 10 bases between them. Germline CDR1 SGHNT, CDR2 YYREEE (reference sequence). CDR3 coding DNA: TGTGCCAGCAGCACGACAGCTAACAATGAGCAGTTCTTC. Its protein product is CASSTTANNEQFF.

This clone was picked up a small number of times. This chain uses TRBV28 with TRBJ1-5; 8 bases map to TRBD1. From germline, CDR1 is MDHEN and CDR2 SYDVKM. This CDR3 is 15 amino acids long. V shed 3 bases and J 5 bases; nucleotides not matched to a gene: 6. The CDR3, as DNA: TGTGCCAGCAGTTTGATTGGGACAGGCTATCAGCCCCAGCATTTT. Its protein product is CASSLIGTGYQPQHF. Full variable domain (remainder filled in from reference TRBV28 and TRBJ1-5): DVKVTQSSRYLVKRTGEKVFLECVQDMDHENMFWYRQDPGLGLRLIYFSYDVKMKEKGDIPEGYSVSREKKERFSLILESASTNQTSMYLCASSLIGTGYQPQHFGDGTRLSIL.

This sequence joins TRBV28 and TRBJ1-1; D is perhaps TRBD1 (6 bases). CDR3 length: 16 amino acids. V lost 6 bases, J lost 3 bases, and 20 bases lay in between. CDR1 is MDHEN and CDR2 is SYDVKM in the germline V gene. The CDR3 loop reads CASSPRLGQGYTEAFF. DNA for the CDR3: TGTGCCAGCAGCCCCCGGCTGGGCCAGGGGTACACTGAAGCTTTCTTT.

The chain couples TRBV30 to TRBJ2-7, with D possibly matching TRBD2 (5 bases). V was shortened by 0 bases and J by 8 bases, with 8 bases between the two germline ends. The CDR3 covers 11 residues. The germline V gene has CDR1 GTSNPN and CDR2 SVGIG (reference sequence). Here the CDR3 reads CAWSVGSKQYF. In DNA form, the CDR3 reads TGTGCCTGGAGTGTAGGGAGCAAGCAGTACTTC. Based on the CDR3 plus reference TRBV30 and TRBJ2-7, the full variable domain is SQTIHQWPATLVQPVGSPLSLECTVEGTSNPNLYWYRQAAGRGLQLLFYSVGIGQISSEVPQNLSASRPQDRQFILSSKKLLLSDSGFYLCAWSVGSKQYFGPGTRLTVT.

This chain links TRBV5-5 with TRBJ2-1; D uncertain. The germline gives CDR1 SGHKS, CDR2 YYEKEE (reference sequence). V lost 5 bases, J lost 7 bases, and 19 bases lay in between. The CDR3 loop spans 15 amino acids. CDR3 region: CASSVWADEINEQFF. CDR3 coding DNA: TGTGCCAGCAGTGTGTGGGCAGATGAGATTAATGAGCAGTTCTTC. Full variable domain (outside the CDR3, taken from reference TRBV5-5 and TRBJ2-1): DAGVTQSPTHLIKTRGQQVTLRCSPISGHKSVSWYQQVLGQGPQFIFQYYEKEERGRGNFPDRFSARQFPNYSSELNVNALLLGDSALYLCASSVWADEINEQFFGPGTRLTVL.

The rearrangement links TRBV2 to TRBJ2-2, with 8 bases that match TRBD2. The CDR3 runs 15 residues. Trimming cost V 4 bases and J 3 bases; bases outside gene matches: 4. Germline lookup yields CDR1 SNHLY and CDR2 FYNNEI. The CDR3 coding sequence is TGTGCCAGCAGTGCGGCGGGAGGACACACCGGGGAGCTGTTTTTT. Translating it yields CASSAAGGHTGELFF.

This chain joins TRBV6-9 and TRBJ1-6; D uncertain. CDR1 is MNHGY, CDR2 SVAAGI, per germline. This CDR3 has 14 residues. V lost 0 bases to trimming and J lost 2 bases, with 2 bases between them. The CDR3 DNA reads TGTGCCAGCAGTTATTCTGCCTATAATTCACCCCTCCACTTT. This translates into CASSYSAYNSPLHF.